Described below is a single T cell receptor beta chain sequence and its context. Its antigen is currently unknown. This record comes from a study of naive and memory T cell subsets. Study conclusions and caveats: Over 85% of naive TCR sequences appeared only once, unlike memory subsets. A few larger clonotypes appeared in naive repertoires, especially CD8, possibly memory cells re-expressing CD45RA.

Separate alpha and beta amplification began at the second PCR step. The CDR3 is made up of 13 amino acids. The germline gives CDR1 SEHNR, CDR2 FQNEAQ (reference sequence). After removal of 4 bases from V and 5 bases from J, the junction contained 2 bases not matched to a gene. An equimolar mix of two oligonucleotides served as the beta constant-region primer for TRBC1 and TRBC2. Ligated cDNA was amplified by four rounds of PCR with nested alpha and beta constant-region primers and SP2. Via MiXCR, TCRdb re-called the UMI-ligation and nested PCR reads, giving one row per CDR3 protein. The table shows over 110,000 distinct CDR3 sequences, with around 21% occurring only once.

The chain joins TRBV7-9 to TRBJ2-4, with 7 bases lining up with TRBD1. This clonotype was sampled from a human donor in good health. Sequenced input: naive CD8+ T cells from blood. The DNA for the CDR3 is TGTGCCAGCAGCTCCGGGACAGAAAACATTCAGTACTTC. The encoded protein is CASSSGTENIQYF.